This passage covers 4 T cell receptor beta chains from one sample sequenced in a study of human T cells and chemical hapten exposure. Time point described: patch test 2, 6 weeks after DPC sensitization. Treatment denoted: therapeutic diphenylcyclopropenone sensitization with weekly scalp DPC. TCRdb reanalysed the RACE reads using MiXCR and keeps one entry per CDR3 protein. Here the sample spans under 100,000 distinct CDR3 sequences, roughly 10% being singletons. The sequencing used whole blood, collected in connection with sensitization to the hapten diphenylcyclopropenone (DPC). The source is a woman aged 30 to 39 with alopecia areata. Some clones in this sample may be carry-over from other donors' samples.

V is TRBV7-6 and J is TRBJ1-5; maybe TRBD1 (5 bases). V was shortened by 1 base and J by 3 bases, with 10 bases between the two germline ends. There are 15 residues in the CDR3. From germline, CDR1 is SGHVS and CDR2 FNYEAQ. CDR3 coding DNA: TGTGCCAGCAGCTTAGACACAGGCCTCAATCAGCCCCAGCATTTT. This sequence encodes CASSLDTGLNQPQHF.

This clonotype has at least ten counts. J is TRBJ1-2 and V is TRBV3-1; perhaps TRBD1 as D (5 bases). The ends were cut back, 1 base at V and 4 bases at J, with 10 bases in the middle. In germline, CDR1 is LGHDT, CDR2 YNNKEL (reference sequence). The CDR3 length is 14 residues. CDR3 DNA: TGTGCCAGCAGCCAAGCAAGGGGAGGCTATGGCTACACCTTC. Protein: CASSQARGGYGYTF.

Many counts were recorded for this clonotype. This chain connects TRBV28 to TRBJ2-2; possible D gene TRBD1, 5 bases. The CDR3 totals 12 residues. V gave up 8 bases and J gave up 6 bases, with 10 bases separating them. CDR1 is MDHEN, CDR2 SYDVKM, per germline. In nucleotides, the CDR3 is TGTGCCAGCGGATTACAGGCCGGGGAGCTGTTTTTT. It yields the protein CASGLQAGELFF.

This clonotype was picked up many times. The chain is built from TRBV11-2 and TRBJ2-3, with 11 bases that match TRBD2. The trim removed 5 bases at V and 3 bases at J, leaving 7 bases unmatched. The CDR3 is made up of 16 amino acids. Germline-derived CDR1 and CDR2 are SGHAT and FQNNGV. CDR3 sequence (DNA): TGTGCCAGCAGCCCGAGACTAGCGGGGACGACAGATACGCAGTATTTT. This sequence encodes CASSPRLAGTTDTQYF.